Listed below are T cell receptor beta chains from one sample, sequenced in a study of monozygotic twins with inflammatory bowel disease. TCRdb re-called the 5' RACE reads and gives one entry per CDR3 protein, without DNA. Recorded for this sample: approximately 330,000 distinct CDR3 sequences. The sample consisted of blood. Every receptor here comes from a human donor with ulcerative colitis or Crohn's disease, or a healthy co-twin of an affected twin (not recorded which). CDR3s include the opening cysteine and the closing phenylalanine or tryptophan.

j_gene	v_gene	CDR3aa
TRBJ1-1	TRBV2	CASSDDRNTEAFF
TRBJ2-5	TRBV7-3	CASSLDREETQYF
TRBJ2-2	TRBV27	CASSPWGASRAGELFF
TRBJ2-7	TRBV29-1	CSVGQQGNEQYF
TRBJ2-1	TRBV28	CASMWDRGGSEQFF
TRBJ1-2	TRBV9	CASSVAVVGTGGNYGYTF
TRBJ2-3	TRBV4-3	CASSQDTGDGTDTQYF
TRBJ2-7	TRBV20-1	CSAGLAGGYEQYF
TRBJ2-7	TRBV14	CASSRDHSYEQYF
TRBJ2-3	TRBV6-5	CASSSGSGRINTQYF
TRBJ2-7	TRBV20-1	CSAYNRDDYEQYF
TRBJ2-5	TRBV2	CASGKTGQETQYF
TRBJ2-7	TRBV4-1	CASSQGGDTEQYF
TRBJ2-1	TRBV3-1	CASSQDNSGRTYNEQFF
TRBJ2-1	TRBV6-1	CASSDGGLGDF
TRBJ2-1	TRBV28	CASSPSQASYNEQFF
TRBJ2-7	TRBV6-2/TRBV6-3	CASRPQGLAGGRWKYF
TRBJ2-7	TRBV12-3/TRBV12-4	CASSPGLPATSYEQYF
TRBJ2-3	TRBV29-1	CSVDTMVGDTQYF
TRBJ2-7	TRBV7-9	CASRNGTSRPYEQYF
TRBJ2-7	TRBV5-1	CASSLDAQGYEQYF
TRBJ2-2	TRBV15	CATSRDKGDNANGELFF
TRBJ2-1	TRBV20-1	CSARGSTRDGSYNEQFF
TRBJ2-7	TRBV9	CASSPAAGGSYEQYF
TRBJ2-7	TRBV20-1	CSARVSSYEQYF
TRBJ2-2	TRBV18	CASSREGATGELFF
TRBJ1-6	TRBV5-1	CASSQGQGESPLHF
TRBJ1-1	TRBV10-3	CAIGTGGLNTEAFF
TRBJ1-2	TRBV5-5	CASSVDHGYTF
TRBJ2-1	TRBV24-1	CATSVAGGTNEQFF
TRBJ2-3	TRBV20-1	CSARRGPAIGDTQYF
TRBJ2-5	TRBV11-2	CASSRGQGASRRQETHYF
TRBJ1-3	TRBV23-1	CASPATRAGYSGNTIYF
TRBJ2-1	TRBV3-1	CASSRAMTSINEQFF
TRBJ2-3	TRBV29-1	CSVSGGQGGTDTQYF
TRBJ1-4	TRBV6-6	CASTTLQGAEKLFF
TRBJ2-5	TRBV5-1	CASSLALAGPRTQYF
TRBJ1-1	TRBV10-3	CATRGVGNTEAFF
TRBJ2-3	TRBV13	CASSHPGSPSTDTQYF
TRBJ1-1	TRBV5-1	CASSSLDYTEAFF
TRBJ2-7	TRBV28	CASSSAGTGDYEQYF
TRBJ1-6	TRBV4-1	CASSQPTGEGWSPLHF
TRBJ1-5	TRBV28	CASSLKVLSQPQHF
TRBJ2-1	TRBV14	CASSLPRSTGSYNEQFF
TRBJ1-5	TRBV6-2/TRBV6-3	CASSSGQGNEPQHF
TRBJ2-1	TRBV2	CPSSEGLATIDNEQFF
TRBJ2-2	TRBV7-2	CASSLRPGELFF